This TCR beta chain was identified in a study of graft-versus-host responses after intestinal transplantation. The wider study: As for transplant type, recipients had multivisceral, liver-intestinal, or isolated intestinal grafts. Each patient got anti-thymocyte globulin induction, then tacrolimus and steroids for two to four years. Whole-study results and caveats: GvH clonotypes were identified within recipient marrow, with a subset emerging first in ileum or blood.

The CDR3 is 16 amino acids. From germline, CDR1 is SGHDT and CDR2 YYEEEE. Trimming took 2 bases from V and 0 from J, leaving 14 bases between them. TCRdb's table, derived via immunoSEQ multiplex PCR, lists solely in-frame clones and lacks some. The sample holds more than 80,000 clones, roughly 91% seen once. For this clone: Its target is unknown.

The specimen was unstimulated CD4+ T cells sorted from spleen or lymph node cells, collected before intestinal transplant. The chain has TRBV5-6 and TRBJ1-1; D is undetermined. This clonotype was obtained from a human donor who received an intestinal transplant. The CDR3 protein is CASSFGRTVLNTEAFF. In nucleotides, the CDR3 is TGTGCCAGCAGCTTCGGCAGAACAGTCCTGAACACTGAAGCTTTCTTT.